Listed below are T cell receptor beta chains from one sample, sequenced in a study of tissue T cells after allogeneic stem cell transplantation. The repertoire was sequenced with immunoSEQ multiplex PCR; TCRdb's copy has only in-frame clones and lacks some. The table has some 6,000 clones, around 80% seen once. The source was blood, collected before transplantation. Every receptor here comes from a man aged 40 to 69 who later had graft-versus-host disease after an allogeneic stem cell transplant. CDR3s include the opening cysteine and the closing phenylalanine or tryptophan. The D gene is left open where the match is weak. Clone size is given for some rows only: seen once, a few or many times, or a class if the clone is expanded.

.	TRBJ1-2	TRBD1	TRBV5-4	TGTGCCAGCAGCTCCTCCGGACAGGGCCATGGCTACACCTTC	CASSSSGQGHGYTF
once	TRBJ2-1	.	TRBV6-5	TGTGCCAGCAAGAACCGGGATAACTTCAATGAGCAGTTCTTC	CASKNRDNFNEQFF
.	TRBJ2-1	.	TRBV11-3	TGTGCCAGCAGCTCCGCAAGGGGCCGCTCCTACAATGAGCAGTTCTTC	CASSSARGRSYNEQFF
few	TRBJ2-3	.	TRBV4-1	TGCGCCAGCAGCCAAGATCACGTGGGCACAGATACGCAGTATTTT	CASSQDHVGTDTQYF
.	TRBJ1-2	TRBD1	TRBV5-1	TGCGCCAGCAGCTTTGACGGGACAGAGAACTATGGCTACACCTTC	CASSFDGTENYGYTF
.	TRBJ2-1	TRBD2	TRBV4-1	TGCGCCAGCAGCAACCGACTAGCGGGAGAGGTTGAGCAGTTCTTC	CASSNRLAGEVEQFF
.	TRBJ1-4	TRBD1	TRBV28	TGTGCCAGCAGTTTCGACAGGGTTGGGGAAAAACTGTTTTTT	CASSFDRVGEKLFF
few	TRBJ1-2	.	TRBV7-8	TGTGCCAGCAGCTTAGCTGAGACCGGACGGGGCTACACCTTC	CASSLAETGRGYTF
.	TRBJ2-2	TRBD2	TRBV12-5	TGTGCTAGTGGGACTAGCGGTTGGGGGGACACCGGGGAGCTGTTTTTT	CASGTSGWGDTGELFF
.	TRBJ1-1	.	TRBV28	TGTGCCAGCAGACCCGCCGACAATAGAGAAGCTTTCTTT	CASRPADNREAFF
.	TRBJ1-4	TRBD1	TRBV11-2	TGTGCCAGCAGCTCGCTAACAGGGGGCCAGGATGAAAAACTGTTTTTT	CASSSLTGGQDEKLFF
.	TRBJ1-3	.	TRBV6-5	TGTGCCACCGGACTGTCGGGAAACACCATATATTTT	CATGLSGNTIYF